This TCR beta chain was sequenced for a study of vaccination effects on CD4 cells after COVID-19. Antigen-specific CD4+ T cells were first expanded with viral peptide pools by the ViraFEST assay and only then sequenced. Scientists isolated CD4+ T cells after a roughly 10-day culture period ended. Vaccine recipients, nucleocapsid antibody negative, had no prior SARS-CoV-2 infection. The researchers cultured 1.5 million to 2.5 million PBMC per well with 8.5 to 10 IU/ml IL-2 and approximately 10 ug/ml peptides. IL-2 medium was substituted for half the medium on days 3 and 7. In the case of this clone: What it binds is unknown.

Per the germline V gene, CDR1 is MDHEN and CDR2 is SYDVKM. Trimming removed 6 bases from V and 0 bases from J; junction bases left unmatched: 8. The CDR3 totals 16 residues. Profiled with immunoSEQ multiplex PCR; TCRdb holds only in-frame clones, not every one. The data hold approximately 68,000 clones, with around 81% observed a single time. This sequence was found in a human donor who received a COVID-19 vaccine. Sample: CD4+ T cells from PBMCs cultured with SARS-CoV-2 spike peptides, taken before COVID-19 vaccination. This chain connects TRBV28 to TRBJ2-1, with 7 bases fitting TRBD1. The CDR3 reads CASSEQGIGSYNEQFF. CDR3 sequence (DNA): TGTGCCAGCAGCGAACAGGGGATCGGCTCCTACAATGAGCAGTTCTTC.